Presented here are 28 T cell receptor beta chains from one specimen sequenced in a study of OX40 agonist ivuxolimab in advanced cancers. Measured with immunoSEQ multiplex PCR; TCRdb has only the in-frame clones, and not every one. The sample consists of over 40,000 clones, about 80% of them appearing once. The material sequenced was CD4+ or CD8+ T cells sorted from blood, taken in a trial of the OX40 agonist ivuxolimab. The receptors stem from an adult with an advanced solid tumor such as melanoma, head and neck, liver or kidney cancer.

The chain carries TRBV15 and TRBJ1-2; the D gene is possibly TRBD1 (5 bases). CDR3 length: 15 residues. Germline loops: CDR1 LNHNV, CDR2 YYDKDF (reference sequence). V was shortened by 0 bases and J by 6 bases, with 14 bases between the two germline ends. CDR3 in amino acids: CATSRDYGTQDGYTF. Here the CDR3 DNA reads TGTGCCACCAGCAGAGATTACGGGACCCAAGATGGCTACACCTTC. The variable domain in full, completed from reference TRBV15 and TRBJ1-2, reads DAMVIQNPRYQVTQFGKPVTLSCSQTLNHNVMYWYQQKSSQAPKLLFHYYDKDFNNEADTPDNFQSRRPNTSFCFLDIRSPGLGDTAMYLCATSRDYGTQDGYTFGSGTRLTVV.

This clone was seen a handful of times. The chain uses TRBV5-4 and TRBJ1-2, with TRBD1 matching 8 bases. The CDR3 runs to 14 residues. The V gene's germline CDR1 is SGHNT and CDR2 YYREEE (reference sequence). Losses at the gene ends were 0 bases for V and 8 bases for J; bases not matched to a gene: 6. The CDR3 spells CASSLEQGGGGYTF. In DNA form, the CDR3 reads TGTGCCAGCAGCTTGGAACAGGGGGGTGGAGGCTACACCTTC.

The gene calls are TRBV4-1 and TRBJ2-3; D is ambiguous. Trimming took 3 bases from V and 1 from J, leaving 11 bases between them. The CDR3 has 15 residues. Looked up from germline, CDR1 is MGHRA and CDR2 is YSYEKL. The CDR3 DNA follows: TGCGCCAGCAGCCAGCTAGACCCCGGCACAGATACGCAGTATTTT. This translates into CASSQLDPGTDTQYF.

The gene calls are TRBV19 and TRBJ2-5; possibly TRBD2 for D (5 bases). Trimming took 6 bases from V and 5 from J, leaving 13 bases between them. The CDR3 is made up of 13 amino acids. Germline V gene sequence: CDR1 LNHDA, CDR2 SQIVND (reference sequence). CDR3 bases: TGTGCCAGTAGCAATATGTGGGAGGAGACCCAGTACTTC. Translating it yields CASSNMWEETQYF.

The chain links TRBV15 to TRBJ2-7; D is unclear. From germline, CDR1 is LNHNV and CDR2 YYDKDF (reference sequence). CDR3 length equals 14 residues. With 1 base removed from V and 2 bases from J, the gap between germline ends came to 9 bases. The CDR3 nucleotides read TGTGCCACCAGCAGAGGAGCTACCACCTACGAGCAGTACTTC. It encodes CATSRGATTYEQYF.

This chain joins TRBV5-8 and TRBJ1-1, with 12 positions matching TRBD1. The J segment lost 1 base and the V segment lost 3 bases, leaving 7 bases of the junction unmatched. The CDR3 is 17 residues long. Germline assignment: CDR1 SGHTS and CDR2 YDEGEE. The CDR3 protein is CASSSGTGGIGNTEAFF. CDR3 DNA sequence: TGTGCCAGCAGCTCGGGGACAGGGGGCATCGGGAACACTGAAGCTTTCTTT.

The chain links TRBV10-2 to TRBJ1-2; no definite D call. This CDR3 spans 13 amino acids. The V end was cut by 4 bases, the J end by 1 base, with 7 bases between. Germline assignment: CDR1 WSHSY and CDR2 SAAADI. The DNA of the CDR3 is TGCGCCAGCAGTGGCCGGATTAACTATGGCTACACCTTC. This sequence encodes CASSGRINYGYTF.

The chain carries TRBV9 and TRBJ1-1; possible D gene TRBD1, 5 bases. This CDR3 contains 15 residues. Germline lookup yields CDR1 SGDLS and CDR2 YYNGEE. The V end lost 0 bases, the J end lost 1 base, and 10 bases lay between the germline ends. The CDR3 DNA follows: TGTGCCAGCAGCGTAGTTGCGGGACCGAACACTGAAGCTTTCTTT. It specifies CASSVVAGPNTEAFF. Drawing the rest from reference TRBV9 and TRBJ1-1, the complete variable domain is DSGVTQTPKHLITATGQRVTLRCSPRSGDLSVYWYQQSLDQGLQFLIQYYNGEERAKGNILERFSAQQFPDLHSELNLSSLELGDSALYFCASSVVAGPNTEAFFGQGTRLTVV.

This clone qualifies as medium-sized. The chain couples TRBV15 to TRBJ1-5; TRBD1 aligns across 7 bases. From germline, CDR1 is LNHNV and CDR2 YYDKDF (reference sequence). Unmatched junction bases numbered 1, after V lost 0 bases and J lost 2 bases. This CDR3 has 15 residues. CDR3 nucleotide sequence: TGTGCCACCAGCAGAGAAACAGGGGGCAATCAGCCCCAGCATTTT. It encodes CATSRETGGNQPQHF.

This clone showed up just a few times. The CDR3 region has the DNA TGCAGCGTTGCCCCGCACCTGAGGGCCCGGGAGGAGCAGTACTTC. Protein: CSVAPHLRAREEQYF. V is TRBV29-1 and J is TRBJ2-7, with D possibly being TRBD2 (6 bases). V was clipped by 4 bases and J by 7 bases, with 23 bases between them. In germline, CDR1 is SQVTM, CDR2 ANQGSEA. The CDR3 contains 15 residues.

In this sample, this clone turned up a few times. The chain employs TRBV13 and TRBJ2-7; TRBD1 matches at 8 bases. Germline V gives CDR1 PRHDT, CDR2 FYEKMQ (reference sequence). Trimming removed 1 base from V and 0 bases from J; junction bases left unmatched: 5. The CDR3 covers 16 residues. CDR3 nucleotides: TGTGCCAGCAGCTTAGCCGGACAGGGTATCTCCTACGAGCAGTACTTC. It encodes CASSLAGQGISYEQYF.

This chain joins TRBV6-1 and TRBJ2-7; tentative D call: TRBD2 (6 bases). The CDR3 covers 14 residues. Trimming shortened V by 4 bases and J by 6 bases, and 16 bases separated the two germline ends. CDR1 is MNHNS, CDR2 SASEGT, per germline. The CDR3 loop is CASSVGGGNGEQYF. CDR3 bases: TGTGCCAGCAGTGTGGGGGGTGGGAATGGCGAGCAGTACTTC.

This chain connects TRBV6-1 to TRBJ2-2; either TRBD1 or TRBD2 may supply D (5 bases each). V was trimmed by 9 bases and J by 4 bases, leaving 9 bases between them. Per the germline V gene, CDR1 is MNHNS and CDR2 is SASEGT. The CDR3 sequence is 12 residues long. The CDR3 here is CASGGGTGELFF. CDR3 sequence (DNA): TGTGCCAGTGGTGGGGGCACCGGGGAGCTGTTTTTT.

The rearrangement links TRBV4-1 to TRBJ2-1; D possibly corresponds to TRBD2 (6 bases). V lost 4 bases, J lost 5 bases, and 15 bases lay in between. There are 15 residues in the CDR3. The germline gives CDR1 MGHRA, CDR2 YSYEKL. The CDR3 DNA follows: TGCGCCAGCAGCCCTCCCAACGGGGGAGACAATGAGCAGTTCTTC. Translation gives CASSPPNGGDNEQFF.

CDR3: CASSPPPGGRGNQPQHF. In DNA form, the CDR3 reads TGCGCCAGCAGCCCCCCCCCAGGGGGCAGGGGCAATCAGCCCCAGCATTTT. The rearrangement links TRBV4-3 to TRBJ1-5; 8 positions agree with TRBD1. Trimming took 4 bases from V and 2 from J; bases not matched to a gene: 10. The CDR3 sequence is 17 residues long. Germline CDR1 LGHNA, CDR2 YSLEER.

The genes are TRBV15 and TRBJ2-2; no clear D gene. The CDR3 has 14 residues. V was trimmed by 0 bases and J by 4 bases, leaving 6 bases between them. CDR1 is LNHNV, CDR2 YYDKDF, per germline (reference sequence). The CDR3 DNA is TGTGCCACCAGCAGAGATAGGCTCACCGGGGAGCTGTTTTTT. Its protein product is CATSRDRLTGELFF.

The chain couples TRBV19 to TRBJ2-7; 7 bases are a match to TRBD1. With 8 bases clipped from V and 2 bases from J, the junction kept 6 bases outside the gene matches. This CDR3 has 13 amino acids. CDR1 LNHDA and CDR2 SQIVND come from the germline V gene (reference sequence). This chain's CDR3 is CASRDSPTYEQYF. In DNA, the CDR3 is TGTGCCAGTCGGGACAGTCCTACCTACGAGCAGTACTTC.

The CDR3 is CASRSGGATGELFF. CDR3 in DNA: TGTGCCAGCAGGAGCGGGGGGGCCACCGGGGAGCTGTTTTTT. The chain links TRBV9 to TRBJ2-2, with 10 bases fitting TRBD2. V was pared by 5 bases and J by 4 bases, with 2 bases of the junction left unmatched. The CDR3 is 14 amino acids. CDR1 SGDLS and CDR2 YYNGEE come from the germline V gene.

In this sample, this clone turned up once. This chain connects TRBV4-1 to TRBJ2-7; tentatively, D is TRBD1 (6 bases). CDR1 MGHRA and CDR2 YSYEKL come from the germline V gene. The CDR3 has 15 residues. Trimming removed 3 bases at V and 0 bases at J, with 12 bases between. The CDR3 reads CASSQTTGLSYEQYF. CDR3 DNA: TGCGCCAGCAGCCAGACGACAGGCCTCTCCTACGAGCAGTACTTC.

This sequence joins TRBV7-9 and TRBJ2-5; D is unclear. The germline V and J ends were trimmed by 5 bases and 3 bases, with 16 bases remaining between them. This CDR3 contains 15 residues. Germline-derived CDR1 and CDR2 are SEHNR and FQNEAQ (reference sequence). For the CDR3, the DNA is TGTGCCAGCAGCCCGCAACCGGGCCGAAAAGAGACCCAGTACTTC. Translation gives CASSPQPGRKETQYF.

The J gene is TRBJ1-4, the V gene TRBV4-1; TRBD1 matches at 8 bases. Germline values: CDR1 MGHRA, CDR2 YSYEKL. After removal of 1 base from V and 7 bases from J, the junction contained 5 bases not matched to a gene. This CDR3 contains 15 residues. CDR3 in DNA: TGCGCCAGCAGCCAAGCGAGGACAGGGCCTGAAAAACTGTTTTTT. Its protein product is CASSQARTGPEKLFF.

This rearrangement joins TRBV2 to TRBJ1-3; D not resolved. The germline CDR1 and CDR2 sequences are SNHLY and FYNNEI. Trimming took 0 bases from V and 0 from J, leaving 15 bases between them. This CDR3 has 18 amino acids. The CDR3 region has the DNA TGTGCCAGCAGTGAAGCGGTTGCGCAGGCTGCCTCTGGAAACACCATATATTTT. It codes for CASSEAVAQAASGNTIYF.

The rearrangement uses TRBV4-1 and TRBJ2-3; 9 nucleotides match TRBD2. The CDR3 runs 19 residues. V shed 0 bases, J shed 1 base, and the junction held 11 bases outside the gene matches. Germline CDR1 and CDR2: MGHRA and YSYEKL. The CDR3 here is CASSQDPPEVAGGTDTQYF. For the CDR3, the DNA is TGCGCCAGCAGCCAAGACCCCCCGGAGGTAGCGGGGGGCACAGATACGCAGTATTTT.

V and J are TRBV10-3 and TRBJ2-5; D is unresolved. Germline V lookup: CDR1 ENHRY, CDR2 SYGVKD. V gave up 6 bases and J gave up 0 bases, with 2 bases separating them. This CDR3 has 11 amino acids. The CDR3 protein is CAISNQETQYF. The CDR3 nucleotides read TGTGCCATCAGCAACCAAGAGACCCAGTACTTC.

The V call is TRBV19, the J call TRBJ2-1; 9 bases are shared with TRBD2. Germline V gene sequence: CDR1 LNHDA, CDR2 SQIVND (reference sequence). CDR3 size: 17 residues. J was trimmed by 8 bases and V by 3 bases; bases with no gene match: 14. CDR3 bases: TGTGCCAGTAGTATCAGGGTAGCGGGGGCGAGTGGGGATGAGCAGTTCTTC. This sequence encodes CASSIRVAGASGDEQFF.

The chain joins TRBV9 to TRBJ2-2; D gene uncertain. V dropped 3 bases and J dropped 7 bases, with 19 bases sitting between them. The germline V gene encodes CDR1 SGDLS and CDR2 YYNGEE. The CDR3 runs 16 residues. CDR3 coding DNA: TGTGCCAGCAGCGCCATCTCCGCCGGATCGGGCGGGGAGCTGTTTTTT. Its protein is CASSAISAGSGGELFF.

This chain links TRBV5-6 with TRBJ2-7; 14 nucleotides align to TRBD2. The ends lost 4 bases at V and 2 bases at J; junction bases unmatched: 14. There are 19 residues in the CDR3. Germline V CDR1 and CDR2: SGHDT, YYEEEE. For the CDR3, the DNA is TGTGCCAGCAGCCGACGACTAGCGGGGGGGCCCAGTAATCCCTACGAGCAGTACTTC. Residues: CASSRRLAGGPSNPYEQYF.

This clone was counted a single time. The chain has TRBV15 and TRBJ1-5; D is perhaps TRBD1 (6 bases). The germline gives CDR1 LNHNV, CDR2 YYDKDF (reference sequence). The V end lost 5 bases, the J end lost 2 bases, and 16 bases lay between the germline ends. This CDR3 contains 16 residues. In nucleotides, the CDR3 is TGTGCCACCAGCCCCCGACCCAGGGGAGGCAATCAGCCCCAGCATTTT. It specifies CATSPRPRGGNQPQHF.